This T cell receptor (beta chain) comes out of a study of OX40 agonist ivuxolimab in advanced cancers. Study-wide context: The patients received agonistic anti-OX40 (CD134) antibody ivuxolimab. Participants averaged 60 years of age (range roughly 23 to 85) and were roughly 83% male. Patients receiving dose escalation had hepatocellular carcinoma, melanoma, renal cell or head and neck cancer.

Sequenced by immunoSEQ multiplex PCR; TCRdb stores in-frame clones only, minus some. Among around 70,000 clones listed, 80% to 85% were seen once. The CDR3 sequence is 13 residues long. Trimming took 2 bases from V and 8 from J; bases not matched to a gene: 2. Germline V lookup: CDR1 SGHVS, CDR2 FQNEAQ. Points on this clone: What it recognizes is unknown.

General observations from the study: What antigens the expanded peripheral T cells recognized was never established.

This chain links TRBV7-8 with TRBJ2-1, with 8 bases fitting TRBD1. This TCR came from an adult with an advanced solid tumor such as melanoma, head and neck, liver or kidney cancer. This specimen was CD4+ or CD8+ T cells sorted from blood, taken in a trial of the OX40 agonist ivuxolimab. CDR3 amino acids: CASSLLQGDEQFF. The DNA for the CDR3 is TGTGCCAGCAGCTTACTACAGGGGGATGAGCAGTTCTTC. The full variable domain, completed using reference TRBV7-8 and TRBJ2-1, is GAGVSQSPRYKVAKRGQDVALRCDPISGHVSLFWYQQALGQGPEFLTYFQNEAQLDKSGLPSDRFFAERPEGSVSTLKIQRTQQEDSAVYLCASSLLQGDEQFFGPGTRLTVL.